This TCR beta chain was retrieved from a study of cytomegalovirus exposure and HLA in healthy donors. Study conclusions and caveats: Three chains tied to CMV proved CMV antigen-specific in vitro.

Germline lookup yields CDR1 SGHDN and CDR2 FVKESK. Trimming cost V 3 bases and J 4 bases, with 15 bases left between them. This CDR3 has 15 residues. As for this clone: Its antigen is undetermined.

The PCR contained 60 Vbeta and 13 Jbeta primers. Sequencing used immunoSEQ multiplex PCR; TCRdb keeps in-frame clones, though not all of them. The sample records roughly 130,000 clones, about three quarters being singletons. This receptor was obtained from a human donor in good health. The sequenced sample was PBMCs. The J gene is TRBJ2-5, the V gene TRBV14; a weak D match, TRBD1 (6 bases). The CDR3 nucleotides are TGTGCCAGCAGCCATAGGACAGCGAACCTAGAGACCCAGTACTTC. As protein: CASSHRTANLETQYF.